The source of this TCR beta chain is a study of blood T cell repertoires in COVID-19. The wider study: Sources were T cells, B-cell-depleted T cells, or PBMCs; the material itself was cDNA or gDNA.

Sequencing was performed with immunoSEQ multiplex PCR; in TCRdb, only in-frame clones are kept and a portion is missing. The data show 71,000 or so clones, about four fifths seen once. From germline, CDR1 is SGDLS and CDR2 YYNGEE. Trimming stripped 4 bases from V and 0 bases from J, with 14 bases between. The CDR3 extends over 15 amino acids. The sequencing sample was made of peripheral blood. The TCR sequence derives from a man aged 50 or older with acute or convalescent COVID-19. The chain uses TRBV9 and TRBJ2-7, with D possibly TRBD2 on 5 matching bases. DNA for the CDR3: TGTGCCAGCAGCACATCGCCCGGGAACTCCTACGAGCAGTACTTC. Amino acids: CASSTSPGNSYEQYF.